This note documents a single T cell receptor beta chain sequence. The data were obtained in a study of technical replicates of blood from a few donors. Trimming pared 0 bases from V and 9 bases from J, leaving 15 bases between. The CDR3 is made up of 15 amino acids. Germline V lookup: CDR1 MNHEY, CDR2 SVGAGI. Only in-frame clones appear in the TCRdb table, and some are missing; sequencing was by immunoSEQ multiplex PCR. The repertoire includes fewer than 90,000 clones, about 91% of them detected once, and roughly 0.41% sits in the top ten. This chain uses TRBV6-5 with TRBJ2-1, with D perhaps TRBD2 (6 bases). The sample taken for sequencing was T cells isolated from PBMCs. The clonotype originates from a human donor in good health. The CDR3 region is CASSYSEGIVGEQFF. CDR3 nucleotide sequence: TGTGCCAGCAGTTACTCGGAGGGCATAGTCGGTGAGCAGTTCTTC.